The sequence of this T cell receptor (beta chain) was determined in a study of vaccination effects on CD4 cells after COVID-19. Study-wide findings and caveats: Early post-infection timepoints were missing from the study, which also had few convalescent patients.

V lost 2 bases and J lost 8; bases outside the gene matches: 6. The germline V gene encodes CDR1 KGHSH and CDR2 LQKENI. The CDR3 has 14 amino acids. Comments on this clone: What it binds is unknown.

Once cultured for more than nine days, the cells underwent separation to obtain CD4+ T cells. All study participants received two doses of BNT162b2 or mRNA-1273 vaccine. Sequencing was performed with immunoSEQ multiplex PCR; in TCRdb, only in-frame clones are kept and a portion is missing. Among 65,000 to 90,000 clones listed, around 70% were seen once. The sequence came from a human donor who received a COVID-19 vaccine. The chain has TRBV18 and TRBJ1-2; 9 nucleotides match TRBD1. The sequencing here drew on CD4+ T cells from PBMCs cultured without peptide, taken after COVID-19 vaccination. The CDR3 loop is CASSPDTGGGGYTF. The CDR3 DNA sequence: TGTGCCAGCTCACCAGATACAGGGGGCGGAGGCTACACCTTC. The full variable domain, with the rest looked up from reference TRBV18 and TRBJ1-2, is NAGVMQNPRHLVRRRGQEARLRCSPMKGHSHVYWYRQLPEEGLKFMVYLQKENIIDESGMPKERFSAEFPKEGPSILRIQQVVRGDSAAYFCASSPDTGGGGYTFGSGTRLTVV.